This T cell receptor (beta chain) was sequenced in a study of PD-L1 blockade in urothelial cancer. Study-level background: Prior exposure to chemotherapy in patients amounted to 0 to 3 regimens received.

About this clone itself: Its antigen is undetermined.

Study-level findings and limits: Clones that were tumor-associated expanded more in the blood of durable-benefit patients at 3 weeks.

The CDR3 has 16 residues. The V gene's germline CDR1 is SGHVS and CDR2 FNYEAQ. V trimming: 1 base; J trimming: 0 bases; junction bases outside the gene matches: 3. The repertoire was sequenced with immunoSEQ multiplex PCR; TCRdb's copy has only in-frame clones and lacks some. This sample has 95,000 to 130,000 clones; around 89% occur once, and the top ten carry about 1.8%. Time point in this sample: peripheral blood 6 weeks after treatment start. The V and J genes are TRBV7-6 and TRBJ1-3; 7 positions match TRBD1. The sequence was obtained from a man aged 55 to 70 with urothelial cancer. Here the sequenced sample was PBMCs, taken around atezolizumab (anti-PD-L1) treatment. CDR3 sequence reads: CASSLGGTDSGNTIYF. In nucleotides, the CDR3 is TGTGCCAGCAGCTTAGGGGGGACAGACTCTGGAAACACCATATATTTT.